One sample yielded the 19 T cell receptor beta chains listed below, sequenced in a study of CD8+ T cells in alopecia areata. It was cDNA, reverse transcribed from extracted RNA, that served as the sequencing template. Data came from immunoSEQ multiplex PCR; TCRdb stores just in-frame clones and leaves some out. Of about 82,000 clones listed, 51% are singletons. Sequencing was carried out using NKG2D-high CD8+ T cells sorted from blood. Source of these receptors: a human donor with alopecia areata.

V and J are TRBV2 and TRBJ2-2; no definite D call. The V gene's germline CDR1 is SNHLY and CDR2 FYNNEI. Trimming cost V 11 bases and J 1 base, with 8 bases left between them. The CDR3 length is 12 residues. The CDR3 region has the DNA TGTGCCGGAATCAGGAACACCGGGGAGCTGTTTTTT. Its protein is CAGIRNTGELFF.

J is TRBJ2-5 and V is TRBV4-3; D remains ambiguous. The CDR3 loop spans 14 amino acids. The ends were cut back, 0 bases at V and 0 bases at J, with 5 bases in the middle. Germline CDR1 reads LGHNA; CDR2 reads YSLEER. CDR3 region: CASSQENNQETQYF. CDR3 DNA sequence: TGCGCCAGCAGCCAAGAGAACAACCAAGAGACCCAGTACTTC.

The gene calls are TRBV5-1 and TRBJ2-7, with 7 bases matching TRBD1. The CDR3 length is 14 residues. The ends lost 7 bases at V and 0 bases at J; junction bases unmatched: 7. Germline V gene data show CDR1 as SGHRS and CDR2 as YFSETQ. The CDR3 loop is CASWQGDSSYEQYF. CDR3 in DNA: TGCGCCAGCTGGCAGGGGGACAGCTCCTACGAGCAGTACTTC.

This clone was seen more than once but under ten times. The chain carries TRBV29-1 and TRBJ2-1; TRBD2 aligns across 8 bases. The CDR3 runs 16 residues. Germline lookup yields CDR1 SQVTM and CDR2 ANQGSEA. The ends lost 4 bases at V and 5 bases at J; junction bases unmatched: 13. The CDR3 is CSVVGGAGVDHNEQFF. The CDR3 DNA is TGCAGCGTTGTGGGTGGAGCGGGAGTAGATCACAATGAGCAGTTCTTC.

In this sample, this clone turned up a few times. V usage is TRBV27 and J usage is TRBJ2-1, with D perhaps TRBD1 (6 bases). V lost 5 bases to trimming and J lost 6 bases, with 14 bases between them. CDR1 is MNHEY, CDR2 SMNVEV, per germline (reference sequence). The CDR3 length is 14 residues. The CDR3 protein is CASSPLGQSNEQFF. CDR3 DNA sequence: TGTGCCAGCAGTCCCCTCGGACAGAGCAATGAGCAGTTCTTC.

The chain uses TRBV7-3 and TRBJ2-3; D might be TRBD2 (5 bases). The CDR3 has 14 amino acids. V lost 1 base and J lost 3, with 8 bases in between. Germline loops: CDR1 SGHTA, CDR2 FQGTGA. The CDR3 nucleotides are TGTGCCAGCAGCTTAAACCGAGGGACAGATACGCAGTATTTT. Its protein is CASSLNRGTDTQYF.

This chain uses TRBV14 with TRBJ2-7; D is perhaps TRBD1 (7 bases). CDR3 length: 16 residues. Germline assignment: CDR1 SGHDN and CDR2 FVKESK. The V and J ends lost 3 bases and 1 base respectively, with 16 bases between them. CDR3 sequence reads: CASSHLSAGGSYEQYF. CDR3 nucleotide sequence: TGTGCCAGCAGCCACCTTTCCGCAGGGGGGTCCTACGAGCAGTACTTC.

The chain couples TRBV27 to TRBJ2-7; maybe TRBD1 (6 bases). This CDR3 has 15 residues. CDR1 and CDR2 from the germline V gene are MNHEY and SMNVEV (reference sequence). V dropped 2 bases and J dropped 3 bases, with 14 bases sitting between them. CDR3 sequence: CASSLDTGFHYEQYF. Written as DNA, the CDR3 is TGTGCCAGCAGTTTAGATACAGGGTTCCACTACGAGCAGTACTTC.

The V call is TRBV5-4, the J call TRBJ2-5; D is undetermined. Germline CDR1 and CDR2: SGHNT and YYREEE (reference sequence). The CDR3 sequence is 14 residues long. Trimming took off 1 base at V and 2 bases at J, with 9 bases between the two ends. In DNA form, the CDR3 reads TGTGCCAGCAGCTTGTGGCTCGTACAAGAGACCCAGTACTTC. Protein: CASSLWLVQETQYF.

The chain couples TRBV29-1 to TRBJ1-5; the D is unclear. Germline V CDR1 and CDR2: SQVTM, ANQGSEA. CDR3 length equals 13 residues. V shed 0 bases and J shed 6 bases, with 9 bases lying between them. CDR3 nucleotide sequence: TGCAGCGTTGAAGAGCGGGCTGGTCAGCCCCAGCATTTT. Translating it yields CSVEERAGQPQHF.

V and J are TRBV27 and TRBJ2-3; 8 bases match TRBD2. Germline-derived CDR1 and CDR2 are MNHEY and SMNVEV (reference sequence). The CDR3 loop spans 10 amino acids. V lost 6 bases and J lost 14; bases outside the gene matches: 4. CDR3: CASSGTRVYF. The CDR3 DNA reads TGTGCCAGCAGCGGGACTAGGGTGTATTTT.

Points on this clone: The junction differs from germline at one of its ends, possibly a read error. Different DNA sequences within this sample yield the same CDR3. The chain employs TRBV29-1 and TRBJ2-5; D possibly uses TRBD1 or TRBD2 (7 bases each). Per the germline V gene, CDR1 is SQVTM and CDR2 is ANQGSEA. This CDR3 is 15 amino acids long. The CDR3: CSVGPTGRVQETQYF. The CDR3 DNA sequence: TGCAGCGTTGGGCCGACAGGGAGGGTGCAAGAGACTCAGTACTTC.

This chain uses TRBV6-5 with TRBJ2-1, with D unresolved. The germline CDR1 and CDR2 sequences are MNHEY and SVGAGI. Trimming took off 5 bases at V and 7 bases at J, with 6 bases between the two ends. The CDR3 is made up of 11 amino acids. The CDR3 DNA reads TGTGCCAGCAGTCTCCTTAATGAGCAGTTCTTC. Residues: CASSLLNEQFF.

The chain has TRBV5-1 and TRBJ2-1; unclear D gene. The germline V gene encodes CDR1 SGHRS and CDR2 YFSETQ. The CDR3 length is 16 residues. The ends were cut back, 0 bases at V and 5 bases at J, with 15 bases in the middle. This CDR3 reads CASSLVGETTDNEQFF. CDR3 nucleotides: TGCGCCAGCAGCTTGGTGGGCGAAACAACTGACAATGAGCAGTTCTTC.

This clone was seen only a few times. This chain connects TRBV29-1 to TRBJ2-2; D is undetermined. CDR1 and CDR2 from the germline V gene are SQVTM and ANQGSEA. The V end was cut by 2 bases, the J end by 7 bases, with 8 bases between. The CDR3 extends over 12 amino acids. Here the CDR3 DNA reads TGCAGCGTTGAATTTGGTGACGGGGAGCTGTTTTTT. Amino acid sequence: CSVEFGDGELFF.

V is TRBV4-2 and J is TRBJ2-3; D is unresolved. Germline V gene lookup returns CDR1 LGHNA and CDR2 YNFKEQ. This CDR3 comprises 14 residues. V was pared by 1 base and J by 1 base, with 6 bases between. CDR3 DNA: TGTGCCAGCAGCCAAGGCGCAGGCACAGATACGCAGTATTTT. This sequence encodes CASSQGAGTDTQYF.

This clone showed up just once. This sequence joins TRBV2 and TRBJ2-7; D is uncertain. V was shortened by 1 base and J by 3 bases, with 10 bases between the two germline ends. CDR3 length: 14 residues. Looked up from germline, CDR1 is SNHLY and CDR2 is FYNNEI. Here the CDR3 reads CASSEVGTVYEQYF. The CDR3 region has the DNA TGTGCCAGCAGTGAAGTGGGCACTGTCTACGAGCAGTACTTC.

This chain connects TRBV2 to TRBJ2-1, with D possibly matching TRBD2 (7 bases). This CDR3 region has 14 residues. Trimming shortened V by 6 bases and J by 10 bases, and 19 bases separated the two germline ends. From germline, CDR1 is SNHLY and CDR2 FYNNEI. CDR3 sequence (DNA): TGTGCCAGCAGATCCTGGGGGGGGCAGGACGAGCAGTTCTTC. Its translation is CASRSWGGQDEQFF.

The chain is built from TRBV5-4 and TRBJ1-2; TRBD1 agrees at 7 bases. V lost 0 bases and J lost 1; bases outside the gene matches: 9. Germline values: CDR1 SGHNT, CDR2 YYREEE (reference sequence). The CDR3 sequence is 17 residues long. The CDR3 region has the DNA TGTGCCAGCAGCTTGGCCGGATCAGGGGGATATAACTATGGCTACACCTTC. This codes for CASSLAGSGGYNYGYTF.